This T cell receptor beta chain was profiled in a study of cytomegalovirus exposure and HLA in healthy donors. General study points: The later analysis indicated that the majority of CMV-associated TCR beta chains appeared HLA-restricted. When analyzed later, a missense DCLRE1C variant was found to be linked to TCR beta V- and J-gene trimming.

This PCR relied on a set of 60 Vbeta primers and 13 Jbeta primers. Method: immunoSEQ multiplex PCR; TCRdb's copy keeps in-frame clones and lacks some. The top ten clones hold roughly 3.3% of a sample with some 130,000 clones, roughly 78% of them seen once. Concerning this clone itself: As yet, its antigen is unknown.

The germline V gene has CDR1 MNHNS and CDR2 SASEGT. The CDR3 is 15 amino acids. Trimming took 6 bases from V and 4 from J; bases not matched to a gene: 7. V usage is TRBV6-1 and J usage is TRBJ1-2; 11 bases match TRBD1. The source is a woman under 40 in good health and CMV-seropositive. The sequencing sample was made of PBMCs. The CDR3 loop reads CASRNPGQGGYGYTF. Here the CDR3 DNA reads TGTGCCAGCAGAAATCCGGGACAGGGGGGCTATGGCTACACCTTC.